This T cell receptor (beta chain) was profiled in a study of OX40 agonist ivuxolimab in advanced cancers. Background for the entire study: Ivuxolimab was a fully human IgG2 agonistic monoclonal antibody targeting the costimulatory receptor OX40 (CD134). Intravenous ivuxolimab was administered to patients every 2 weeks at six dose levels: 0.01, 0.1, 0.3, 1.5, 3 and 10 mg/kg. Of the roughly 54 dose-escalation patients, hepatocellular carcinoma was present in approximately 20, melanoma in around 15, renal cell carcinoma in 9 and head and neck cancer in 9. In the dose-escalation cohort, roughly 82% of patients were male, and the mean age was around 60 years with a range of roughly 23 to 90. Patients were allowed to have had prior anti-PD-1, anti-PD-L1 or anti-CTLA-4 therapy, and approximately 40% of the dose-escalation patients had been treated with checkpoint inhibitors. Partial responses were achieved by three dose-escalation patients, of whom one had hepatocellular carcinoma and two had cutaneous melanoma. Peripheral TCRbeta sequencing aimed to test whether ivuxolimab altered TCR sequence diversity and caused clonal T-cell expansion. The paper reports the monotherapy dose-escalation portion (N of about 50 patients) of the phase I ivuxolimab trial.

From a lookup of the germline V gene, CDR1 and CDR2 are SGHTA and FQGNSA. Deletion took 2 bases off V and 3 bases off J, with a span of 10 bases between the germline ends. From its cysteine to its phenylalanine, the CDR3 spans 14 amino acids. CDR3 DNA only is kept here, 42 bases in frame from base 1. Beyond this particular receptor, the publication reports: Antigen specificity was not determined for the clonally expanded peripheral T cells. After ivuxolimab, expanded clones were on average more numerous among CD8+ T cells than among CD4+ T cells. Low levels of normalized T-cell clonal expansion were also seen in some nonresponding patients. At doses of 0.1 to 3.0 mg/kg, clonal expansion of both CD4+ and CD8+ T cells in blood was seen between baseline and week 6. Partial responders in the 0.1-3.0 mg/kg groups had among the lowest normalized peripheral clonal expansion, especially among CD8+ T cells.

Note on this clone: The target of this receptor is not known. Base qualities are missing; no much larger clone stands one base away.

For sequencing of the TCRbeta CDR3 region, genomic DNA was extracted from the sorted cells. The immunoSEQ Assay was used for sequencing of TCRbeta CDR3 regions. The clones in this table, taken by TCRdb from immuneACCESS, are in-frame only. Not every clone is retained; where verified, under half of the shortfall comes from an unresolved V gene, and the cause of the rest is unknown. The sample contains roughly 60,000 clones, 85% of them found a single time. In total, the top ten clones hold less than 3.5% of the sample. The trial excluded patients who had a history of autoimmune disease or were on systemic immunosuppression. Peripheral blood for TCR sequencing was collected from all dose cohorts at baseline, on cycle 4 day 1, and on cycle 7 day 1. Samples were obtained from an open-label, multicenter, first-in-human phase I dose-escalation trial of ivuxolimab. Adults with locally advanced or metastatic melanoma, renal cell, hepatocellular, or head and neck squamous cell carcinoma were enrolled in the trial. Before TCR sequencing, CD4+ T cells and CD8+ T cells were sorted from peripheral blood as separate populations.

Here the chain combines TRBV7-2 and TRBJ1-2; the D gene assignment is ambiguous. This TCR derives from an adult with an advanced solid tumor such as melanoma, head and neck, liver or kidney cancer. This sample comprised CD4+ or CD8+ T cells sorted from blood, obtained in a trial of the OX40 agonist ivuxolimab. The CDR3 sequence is CASSLQLGDYGYTF. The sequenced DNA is TGTGCCAGCAGCTTACAGCTAGGAGACTATGGCTACACCTTC. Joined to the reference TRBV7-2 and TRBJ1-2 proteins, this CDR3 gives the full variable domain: GAGVSQSPSNKVTEKGKDVELRCDPISGHTALYWYRQSLGQGLEFLIYFQGNSAPDKSGLPSDRFSAERTGGSVSTLTIQRTQQEDSAVYLCASSLQLGDYGYTFGSGTRLTVV.